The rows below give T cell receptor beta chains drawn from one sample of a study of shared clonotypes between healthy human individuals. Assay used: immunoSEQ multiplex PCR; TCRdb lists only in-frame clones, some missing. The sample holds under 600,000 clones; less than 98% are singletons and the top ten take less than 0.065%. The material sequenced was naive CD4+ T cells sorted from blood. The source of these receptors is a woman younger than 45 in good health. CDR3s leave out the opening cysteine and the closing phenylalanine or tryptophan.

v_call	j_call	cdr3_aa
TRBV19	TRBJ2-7	ASSTGAGTGGYEQY
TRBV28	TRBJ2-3	ASKAPRGRADTQY
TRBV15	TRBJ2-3	ATSRDLGLTDTQY
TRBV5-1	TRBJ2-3	ASSLDGSRTDTQY
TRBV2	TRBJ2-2	ASSPQGIGELF
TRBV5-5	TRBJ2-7	ASSFRTNLYEQY
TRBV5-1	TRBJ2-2	ASSWGTGEDTGELF
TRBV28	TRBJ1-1	ASRAGQTNTEAF
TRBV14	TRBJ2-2	ASSQDRWGGHTGELF
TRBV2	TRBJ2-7	ASSGTSKYEQY